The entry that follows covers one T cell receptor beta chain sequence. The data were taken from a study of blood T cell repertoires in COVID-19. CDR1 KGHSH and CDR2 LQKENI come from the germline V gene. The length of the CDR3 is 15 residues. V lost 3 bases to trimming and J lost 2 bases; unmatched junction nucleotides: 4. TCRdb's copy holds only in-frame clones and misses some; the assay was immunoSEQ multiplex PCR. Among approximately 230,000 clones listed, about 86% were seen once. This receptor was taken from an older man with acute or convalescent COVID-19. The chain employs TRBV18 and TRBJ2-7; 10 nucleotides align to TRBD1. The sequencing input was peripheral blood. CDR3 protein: CASSPGQGGTYEQYF. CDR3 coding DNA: TGTGCCAGCTCACCCGGACAGGGGGGGACCTACGAGCAGTACTTC.